These T cell receptor beta chains were read from a single sample in a study of blood T cell dynamics during melanoma immunotherapy. The repertoire was sequenced with immunoSEQ multiplex PCR; TCRdb's copy has only in-frame clones and lacks some. The sample yields about 2,500 clones, around 88% seen once. This sample comprised blood, obtained from a patient treated with checkpoint blockade. Every receptor here comes from a human donor with melanoma. The CDR3 runs from the conserved cysteine through the conserved F or W. D genes are given only for firm matches. Only some rows state a clone size, as once, few, many or a class for expanded clones.

j_call clone_size d_call v_call cdr3_aa cdr3_nt
TRBJ2-1 NA TRBD1 TRBV6-1 CASRDRGNEQFF TGTGCCAGCAGGGACAGGGGCAATGAGCAGTTCTTC
TRBJ2-7 few TRBD2 TRBV7-9 CATLSSGSYEQYF TGTGCCACTCTATCCAGCGGGAGTTACGAGCAGTACTTC
TRBJ2-5 NA TRBD1 TRBV11-3 CASSRRQGYPRETQYF TGTGCCAGCAGCCGTCGACAGGGATATCCGAGGGAGACCCAGTACTTC
TRBJ1-1 NA TRBD1 TRBV7-2 CASSLRQGGTEAFF TGTGCCAGCAGCTTACGACAGGGTGGAACTGAAGCTTTCTTT
TRBJ2-7 few TRBD2 TRBV5-1 CASSPGLAGYEQYF TGCGCCAGCAGCCCTGGACTAGCGGGATACGAGCAGTACTTC
TRBJ1-4 NA NA TRBV28 CASSQRGSWEKLFF TGTGCCAGCAGTCAGAGGGGGTCTTGGGAAAAACTGTTTTTT
TRBJ1-1 once NA TRBV30 CAWSSFEGTEAFF TGTGCCTGGAGTTCATTCGAGGGGACTGAAGCTTTCTTT
TRBJ1-4 NA NA TRBV5-1 CASSLEGGGEEKLFF TGCGCCAGCAGCTTGGAGGGGGGCGGTGAAGAAAAACTGTTTTTT
TRBJ2-7 NA NA TRBV28 CASSAGRFIYEQYF TGTGCCAGCAGTGCCGGTAGGTTTATCTACGAGCAGTACTTC
TRBJ1-5 NA NA TRBV11-3 CASSPQGAASNQPQHF TGTGCCAGCAGCCCTCAAGGGGCGGCAAGCAATCAGCCCCAGCATTTT
TRBJ2-7 NA NA TRBV7-2 CARSQSGPGTYEQYF TGTGCCAGGTCCCAATCGGGGCCTGGGACCTACGAGCAGTACTTC
TRBJ2-2 once NA TRBV5-5 CASSLRHTGELFF TGTGCCAGCAGCTTGCGGCACACCGGGGAGCTGTTTTTT
TRBJ2-7 once NA TRBV5-6 CASSRSPTLASYEQYF TGTGCCAGCAGTCGTTCACCGACCCTTGCCTCCTACGAGCAGTACTTC
TRBJ2-2 NA TRBD2 TRBV15 CATSLPGLAVGELFF TGTGCCACCAGCTTACCGGGACTAGCGGTAGGGGAGCTGTTTTTT
TRBJ2-3 NA TRBD2 TRBV7-2 CASSARLAGGADTQYF TGTGCCAGCAGCGCCCGACTAGCGGGAGGCGCAGATACGCAGTATTTT
TRBJ2-1 NA NA TRBV27 CASSLSPQGGFNEQFF TGTGCCAGCAGTTTATCCCCCCAGGGGGGATTCAATGAGCAGTTCTTC
TRBJ2-1 NA TRBD2 TRBV11-2 CASSHPGLASYNEQFF TGTGCCAGCAGCCACCCGGGACTAGCGTCCTACAATGAGCAGTTCTTC
TRBJ1-2 NA NA TRBV19 CASSMHTAYGYTF TGTGCCAGTAGTATGCACACGGCCTATGGCTACACCTTC
TRBJ2-3 NA NA TRBV6-1 CASSDRGAETDTQYF TGTGCCAGCAGTGACAGGGGCGCAGAGACAGATACGCAGTATTTT
TRBJ2-7 NA NA TRBV7-2 CASRRGVLSSEQYF TGTGCCAGCAGGAGGGGAGTTTTATCATCCGAGCAGTACTTC